This T cell receptor beta chain derives from a study of response to subunit inactivated influenza vaccine. Study-wide results and limits: Each seasonal influenza vaccination recruits few new T cells, the authors suggested.

With regard to this clonotype: Its antigen is unknown.

V lost 1 base, J lost 3 bases, and 16 bases lay in between. This CDR3 has 17 residues. Germline V gene data show CDR1 as SEHNR and CDR2 as FQNEAQ (reference sequence). TCRdb re-derived calls from the RT-PCR reads in MiXCR, one entry per CDR3 protein. The data hold about 780,000 distinct CDR3 sequences, with about 18% observed a single time. The sequence came from a man over 45 who received an inactivated influenza vaccine. The V and J genes are TRBV7-9 and TRBJ2-1; D is perhaps TRBD1 or TRBD2 (5 bases each). The source was PBMCs from blood, collected 4 to 6 days after vaccination. The CDR3: CASSLGTAGRVYNEQFF. The CDR3 DNA reads as TGTGCCAGCAGCTTAGGAACGGCGGGCAGGGTCTACAATGAGCAGTTCTTC.